Listed here are 19 T cell receptor beta chains from one sample, sequenced in a study of Ad26.COV2.S vaccination and SARS-CoV-2 variants. Treatment of the sample: 15 to 20 received Ad26.COV2.S at low or high dose, single or two shots; about 5 received placebo; per-sample allocation not given. Specimen acquisition occurred on day 63 following the initial vaccine or placebo injection. Sequencing used immunoSEQ multiplex PCR; TCRdb keeps in-frame clones, though not all of them. The sample holds 200,000 to 250,000 clones, 88% seen once. Sequences were derived from peripheral blood, sampled in a trial of Ad26.COV2.S vaccine versus placebo. The receptors come from a person aged 18-65 years who received the Ad26.COV2.S COVID-19 vaccine or a placebo.

Concerning this clone: The sample has other DNA sequences that encode this CDR3 too. The V gene is TRBV25-1, the J gene TRBJ1-1, with D possibly TRBD1 on 5 matching bases. This CDR3 comprises 13 residues. With 4 bases removed from V and 1 base from J, the gap between germline ends came to 7 bases. Germline-derived CDR1 and CDR2 are MGHDK and SYGVNS. CDR3: CASSGQGNTEAFF. The DNA for the CDR3 is TGTGCCAGCAGTGGGCAGGGGAACACTGAAGCTTTCTTT. The full variable domain, with the rest looked up from reference TRBV25-1 and TRBJ1-1, is EADIYQTPRYLVIGTGKKITLECSQTMGHDKMYWYQQDPGMELHLIHYSYGVNSTEKGDLSSESTVSRIRTEHFPLTLESARPSHTSQYLCASSGQGNTEAFFGQGTRLTVV.

As regards this clone: Additional DNA sequences in this sample encode the identical CDR3. The chain couples TRBV28 to TRBJ1-1; D is ambiguous. Trimming removed 6 bases at V and 3 bases at J, with 11 bases between. Germline V gives CDR1 MDHEN, CDR2 SYDVKM. The CDR3 is 13 amino acids. In nucleotides, the CDR3 is TGTGCCAGCAGCCTAGGTCGGTACACTGAAGCTTTCTTT. It translates to CASSLGRYTEAFF.

This rearrangement joins TRBV16 to TRBJ1-5; no clear D gene. CDR3 length: 16 amino acids. With 0 bases removed from V and 0 bases from J, the gap between germline ends came to 9 bases. Per the germline V gene, CDR1 is KGHSY and CDR2 is FQNENV. CDR3: CASSQSRPGSNQPQHF. For the CDR3, the DNA is TGTGCCAGCAGCCAATCAAGGCCCGGTAGCAATCAGCCCCAGCATTTT.

The genes are TRBV6-5 and TRBJ2-2, with D perhaps being TRBD1 or TRBD2 (6 bases each). Germline-derived CDR1 and CDR2 are MNHEY and SVGAGI. This CDR3 has 16 residues. V was pared by 2 bases and J by 1 base, with 11 bases between. CDR3 sequence: CASSYLRGVNTGELFF. CDR3 DNA sequence: TGTGCCAGCAGTTACCTTAGGGGGGTGAACACCGGGGAGCTGTTTTTT.

This clone was observed a few times. V gene TRBV13 combines with J gene TRBJ2-1; 9 positions agree with TRBD2. Germline values: CDR1 PRHDT, CDR2 FYEKMQ (reference sequence). Trimming took 2 bases from V and 7 from J; bases not matched to a gene: 9. This CDR3 is 16 amino acids long. The CDR3: CASSLISGSWVNEQFF. For the CDR3, the DNA is TGTGCCAGCAGCTTAATTAGCGGGAGCTGGGTTAATGAGCAGTTCTTC.

The chain carries TRBV5-1 and TRBJ2-2; D may be TRBD1 (5 bases). CDR3 size: 14 residues. V lost 2 bases, J lost 1 base, and 6 bases lay in between. CDR1 is SGHRS, CDR2 YFSETQ, per germline. The DNA for the CDR3 is TGCGCCAGCAGCTTAGGGGAGAACACCGGGGAGCTGTTTTTT. It encodes CASSLGENTGELFF.

V gene TRBV23-1 combines with J gene TRBJ2-1; D may match TRBD1 or TRBD2 (5 bases each). TRBV23-1 is labeled an ORF, and its function is uncertain. The CDR3 is 13 residues long. V was shortened by 3 bases and J by 7 bases, with 10 bases between the two germline ends. CDR3 protein: CASSHPGPNEQFF. The CDR3 DNA reads TGCGCCAGCAGTCACCCGGGGCCGAATGAGCAGTTCTTC.

This rearrangement joins TRBV18 to TRBJ2-3; D gene uncertain. Germline-derived CDR1 and CDR2 are KGHSH and LQKENI. Deletions cut 1 base from V and 9 bases from J, with 17 bases between. The CDR3 runs to 15 residues. DNA for the CDR3: TGTGCCAGCTCACCACGCACGCCCCCGGCCGGGACGCAGTATTTT. Its protein is CASSPRTPPAGTQYF. Filled out from reference TRBV18 and TRBJ2-3, the complete variable domain reads NAGVMQNPRHLVRRRGQEARLRCSPMKGHSHVYWYRQLPEEGLKFMVYLQKENIIDESGMPKERFSAEFPKEGPSILRIQQVVRGDSAAYFCASSPRTPPAGTQYFGPGTRLTVL.

The V gene is TRBV7-2, the J gene TRBJ2-7, with 8 bases fitting TRBD2. The trim removed 1 base at V and 4 bases at J, leaving 9 bases unmatched. Germline V gene lookup returns CDR1 SGHTA and CDR2 FQGNSA. The CDR3 contains 16 residues. The DNA of the CDR3 is TGTGCCAGCAGCTTAGGGGGCGGGAGGAGCCCTTACGAGCAGTACTTC. Amino acid sequence: CASSLGGGRSPYEQYF.

V usage is TRBV6-1 and J usage is TRBJ2-1; TRBD2 matches at 14 bases. The CDR3 covers 17 residues. Trimming took 4 bases from V and 0 from J; bases not matched to a gene: 2. Germline CDR1 MNHNS, CDR2 SASEGT. CDR3 amino acids: CASSGGLAGASYNEQFF. As DNA, the CDR3 is TGTGCCAGCAGTGGGGGACTAGCGGGGGCCTCCTACAATGAGCAGTTCTTC.

The chain joins TRBV24-1 to TRBJ2-5; 9 positions match TRBD1. CDR3 length: 14 residues. CDR1 and CDR2 (germline): KGHDR, SFDVKD. Trimming at V came to 8 bases and at J to 4 bases, leaving 7 bases not matched to a gene. The CDR3 here is CATKRDREGETQYF. The CDR3 DNA reads TGTGCCACCAAGAGGGACAGGGAAGGAGAGACCCAGTACTTC.

This clone has a single count. The rearrangement links TRBV4-1 to TRBJ2-3, with 7 bases identical to TRBD2. V dropped 4 bases and J dropped 5; count of bases not matched to a gene: 15. The length of the CDR3 is 17 residues. CDR1 MGHRA and CDR2 YSYEKL come from the germline V gene. CDR3 loop: CASSRLTSAGVGDTQYF. CDR3 nucleotide sequence: TGCGCCAGCAGCCGGCTTACTAGCGCGGGGGTAGGAGATACGCAGTATTTT.

This clone was recorded once. The chain carries TRBV7-9 and TRBJ2-7, with 7 bases aligning to TRBD2. Germline loops: CDR1 SEHNR, CDR2 FQNEAQ (reference sequence). This CDR3 comprises 11 residues. V shed 8 bases, J shed 7 bases, and the junction held 5 bases outside the gene matches. The CDR3 sequence is CASAGAGEQYF. CDR3 bases: TGTGCCAGCGCGGGAGCGGGAGAGCAGTACTTC. The whole variable domain, remainder taken from reference TRBV7-9 and TRBJ2-7, is DTGVSQNPRHKITKRGQNVTFRCDPISEHNRLYWYRQTLGQGPEFLTYFQNEAQLEKSRLLSDRFSAERPKGSFSTLEIQRTEQGDSAMYLCASAGAGEQYFGPGTRLTVT.

The chain recombines TRBV7-2 with TRBJ2-5, with 11 bases aligning to TRBD2. From germline, CDR1 is SGHTA and CDR2 FQGNSA. This CDR3 has 15 residues. V shed 2 bases and J 6 bases; nucleotides not matched to a gene: 5. The CDR3 reads CASSLPGTSGKTQYF. CDR3 coding DNA: TGTGCCAGCAGCTTACCTGGGACTAGCGGAAAGACCCAGTACTTC.

V gene TRBV4-2 combines with J gene TRBJ2-7; D might be TRBD2 (5 bases). V lost 1 base, J lost 3 bases, and 16 bases lay in between. Germline V gene data show CDR1 as LGHNA and CDR2 as YNFKEQ. This CDR3 region has 16 residues. CDR3 nucleotides: TGTGCCAGCAGCCAAGTCATCGGCGAGGCGGGCTACGAGCAGTACTTC. Its translation is CASSQVIGEAGYEQYF.

The rearrangement uses TRBV18 and TRBJ2-3; D gene uncertain. The CDR3 is 14 residues long. CDR1 is KGHSH and CDR2 is LQKENI in the germline V gene. Deletions cut 5 bases from V and 6 bases from J, with 15 bases between. The DNA of the CDR3 is TGTGCCAGCTCAGGATGGAGCTCGATGGATACGCAGTATTTT. Translating it yields CASSGWSSMDTQYF. Full variable domain (outside the CDR3, taken from reference TRBV18 and TRBJ2-3): NAGVMQNPRHLVRRRGQEARLRCSPMKGHSHVYWYRQLPEEGLKFMVYLQKENIIDESGMPKERFSAEFPKEGPSILRIQQVVRGDSAAYFCASSGWSSMDTQYFGPGTRLTVL.

The V call is TRBV6-6, the J call TRBJ2-7; 12 bases fit TRBD1. Germline CDR1 reads MNHNY; CDR2 reads SVGAGI (reference sequence). CDR3 size: 15 residues. V lost 2 bases and J lost 3; bases outside the gene matches: 2. CDR3 sequence: CASSYGTGGNYEQYF. CDR3 sequence (DNA): TGTGCCAGCAGTTACGGGACAGGGGGCAACTACGAGCAGTACTTC.

The genes are TRBV29-1 and TRBJ2-2; 9 bases align to TRBD2. CDR3 size: 14 residues. V trimming: 7 bases; J trimming: 0 bases; junction bases outside the gene matches: 3. CDR1 is SQVTM, CDR2 ANQGSEA, per germline. The CDR3 coding sequence is TGCAGCGCGACTAGCGGCGCGAACACCGGGGAGCTGTTTTTT. Its protein product is CSATSGANTGELFF.

The chain employs TRBV28 and TRBJ1-5; D may be TRBD1 (5 bases). The germline V gene has CDR1 MDHEN and CDR2 SYDVKM. This CDR3 region has 15 residues. V dropped 6 bases and J dropped 6 bases, with 18 bases sitting between them. CDR3 protein: CASRAGMTAGQPQHF. The CDR3 coding sequence is TGTGCCAGCAGAGCAGGGATGACGGCCGGTCAGCCCCAGCATTTT.